The clone carrying this TCR beta chain was counted a few times. The donors were all healthy and Caucasian. This sample was included in a study of identical twins. TCRdb re-derived calls from the 5' RACE reads in MiXCR, one entry per CDR3 protein. The profile shows some 250,000 distinct CDR3 sequences, under 8.5% of them singletons. Per the germline V gene, CDR1 is SQVTM and CDR2 is ANQGSEA. The J segment lost 5 bases and the V segment lost 3 bases, leaving 7 bases of the junction unmatched. This CDR3 region has 15 residues. Separately, the same data were catalogued under a study of T cells expressing NK-cell markers. That publication notes: These same clonotypes (in several donors) also led the CD3+CD56-NKG2C+ fraction.

This rearrangement joins TRBV29-1 to TRBJ2-2, with 9 bases aligning to TRBD1. This TCR was recovered from a young woman in good health. Sequencing was done on a sample of CD8+ T cells sorted from blood. The CDR3: CSVDLGTGRTGELFF. In nucleotides, the CDR3 is TGCAGCGTTGATTTAGGGACAGGGAGGACCGGGGAGCTGTTTTTT.